This T cell receptor beta chain emerged from a study of graft-versus-host responses after intestinal transplantation. Overall study: Every recipient underwent anti-thymocyte globulin induction, then tacrolimus and steroids for three to four years. Points from the study as a whole: The recipient marrow held GvH clones, and some of them showed up first in ileum or blood. Circulating GvH clones peaking coincided with falling HvG clones soon after transplant.

This table comes from immunoSEQ multiplex PCR, and its TCRdb copy is limited to in-frame clones, with some not included. This sample has more than 100,000 clones, with 90% to 95% found just once. Only one count was recorded for this clone. No antigen is known for it. Per germline, CDR1 SGHNT and CDR2 YENEEA. V lost 4 bases and J lost 6, with 10 bases in between. CDR3 length equals 13 residues. The material was unstimulated CD8+ T cells sorted from spleen or lymph node cells, obtained before intestinal transplant. The chain uses TRBV11-3 and TRBJ2-1; D might be TRBD2 (6 bases). The TCR sequence derives from a human donor who received an intestinal transplant. The CDR3 DNA sequence: TGTGCCAGCAGCTACCTAGCGTCCAATGAGCAGTTCTTC. It is translated as CASSYLASNEQFF.